One and the same sample provided the 31 T cell receptor beta chains below, sequenced in a study of identical twins. TCRdb reprocessed the 5' RACE reads with MiXCR, giving one entry per CDR3 protein. The sample lists more than 350,000 distinct CDR3 sequences; roughly 9% were seen once. Sequencing was carried out using naive T cells sorted from blood. The receptor source for this set is a woman in her forties or fifties in good health.

V and J are TRBV4-2 and TRBJ2-1, with D perhaps TRBD2 (6 bases). The germline V and J ends were trimmed by 4 bases and 7 bases, with 17 bases remaining between them. The CDR3 has 15 amino acids. The germline gives CDR1 LGHNA, CDR2 YNFKEQ. CDR3 sequence reads: CASSPLPGGPNEQFF. The CDR3 DNA is TGTGCCAGCAGCCCGCTCCCCGGAGGGCCAAATGAGCAGTTCTTC.

This rearrangement joins TRBV20-1 to TRBJ2-3; 9 nucleotides align to TRBD2. The V gene end was trimmed by 3 bases and the J gene end by 8 bases; junction bases not matched to a gene: 12. Looked up from germline, CDR1 is DFQATT and CDR2 is SNEGSKA (reference sequence). The CDR3 totals 15 residues. The CDR3 region has the DNA TGCAGTGCTAGGAACCCCGGGACTAGCCCCAGTACGCAGTATTTT. It yields the protein CSARNPGTSPSTQYF.

This clonotype was seen repeatedly, ten times or more. CDR3 sequence (DNA): TGTGCCACCAGTGATGCAGGAGAGACCCAGTACTTC. Its translation is CATSDAGETQYF. The chain has TRBV24-1 and TRBJ2-5; D not resolved. V shed 3 bases and J shed 4 bases, with 5 bases lying between them. CDR3 length: 12 residues. CDR1 and CDR2 from the germline V gene are KGHDR and SFDVKD.

In this sample, this clonotype turned up a few times. V usage is TRBV11-2 and J usage is TRBJ2-3; 11 positions agree with TRBD2. Germline V lookup: CDR1 SGHAT, CDR2 FQNNGV. This CDR3 region has 15 residues. The V and J ends lost 8 bases and 6 bases, in that order; junction bases with no gene match: 10. The CDR3 nucleotides read TGTGCCAGCGTCCCCGGGACTAGCGGCTGGGATACGCAGTATTTT. Translating it yields CASVPGTSGWDTQYF.

The rearrangement joins TRBV5-1 to TRBJ2-3; TRBD2 agrees at 8 bases. The germline V gene encodes CDR1 SGHRS and CDR2 YFSETQ. V dropped 3 bases and J dropped 4; count of bases not matched to a gene: 1. This CDR3 region has 13 residues. CDR3 in DNA: TGCGCCAGCAGCTGGGGACTAGCAGATACGCAGTATTTT. Residues: CASSWGLADTQYF.

The chain is built from TRBV6-6 and TRBJ2-3; 7 nucleotides align to TRBD2. In germline, CDR1 is MNHNY, CDR2 SVGAGI (reference sequence). V trimming: 7 bases; J trimming: 0 bases; junction bases outside the gene matches: 16. The CDR3 contains 18 residues. The CDR3 is CASTMLIGGSASTDTQYF. The CDR3 nucleotides read TGTGCCAGCACGATGTTGATTGGCGGGAGTGCGAGCACAGATACGCAGTATTTT.

This clonotype was seen many times. The V call is TRBV12-3 or TRBV12-4, the J call TRBJ1-1; TRBD1 matches 10 bases. The CDR3 covers 14 residues. V shed 6 bases, J shed 5 bases, and the junction held 6 bases outside the gene matches. The chain's CDR3 is CASSRGTGETEAFF. CDR3 coding DNA: TGTGCCAGCAGCAGAGGGACAGGGGAGACTGAAGCTTTCTTT.

This clonotype was found a few times. One end of the junction fails to match germline, which may point to a read error. The chain recombines TRBV20-1 with TRBJ2-1; 15 nucleotides align to TRBD2. Germline V gene lookup returns CDR1 DFQATT and CDR2 SNEGSKA (reference sequence). The CDR3 is 18 residues long. CDR3 residues: CSARDGGLAGGLPGEQFF. The CDR3, as DNA: TGCAGTGCTCGAGACGGGGGACTAGCGGGAGGTTTGCCTGGCGAGCAGTTCTTC.

The chain joins TRBV7-9 to TRBJ2-2; 8 nucleotides match TRBD1. The CDR3 has 14 residues. V lost 10 bases, J lost 3 bases, and 7 bases stayed unmatched. CDR1 and CDR2 (germline): SEHNR, FQNEAQ (reference sequence). The CDR3 loop is CAITRGLYTGELFF. The CDR3 nucleotides read TGTGCCATAACCAGGGGGCTTTACACCGGGGAGCTGTTTTTT.

This clonotype was detected many times. The chain employs TRBV24-1 and TRBJ2-1; 14 bases agree with TRBD2. Germline-derived CDR1 and CDR2 are KGHDR and SFDVKD. V gave up 4 bases and J gave up 8 bases; unmatched junction bases: 9. The CDR3 is made up of 17 amino acids. The CDR3 sequence: CATSENRGLAGVYEQFF. The CDR3 DNA follows: TGTGCCACCAGTGAGAACAGGGGACTAGCGGGAGTCTATGAGCAGTTCTTC.

This clonotype was seen only a few times. The rearrangement links TRBV6-2 or TRBV6-3 to TRBJ1-2, with D unresolved. Trimming pared 0 bases from V and 2 bases from J, leaving 19 bases between. This CDR3 comprises 18 residues. The germline V gene has CDR1 MNHEY and CDR2 SVGEGT. CDR3 bases: TGTGCCAGCAGTTACTCGAGTGCGGGTTCCCCTCCAAACTATGGCTACACCTTC. Protein product: CASSYSSAGSPPNYGYTF.

This clonotype was seen only a few times. The chain recombines TRBV5-5 with TRBJ1-2, with D perhaps matching TRBD1 (6 bases). In germline, CDR1 is SGHKS, CDR2 YYEKEE (reference sequence). The V end was cut by 2 bases, the J end by 5 bases, with 13 bases between. CDR3 length: 14 residues. CDR3 region: CASSFDRSFYGYTF. DNA for the CDR3: TGTGCCAGCAGCTTTGACAGGAGCTTTTATGGCTACACCTTC.

In its sample, this clonotype was seen many times. The chain employs TRBV11-2 and TRBJ1-1, with D possibly matching TRBD1 (5 bases). CDR3 length: 15 amino acids. Germline V gene lookup returns CDR1 SGHAT and CDR2 FQNNGV. V was trimmed by 1 base and J by 6 bases, leaving 15 bases between them. CDR3 amino acids: CASSLVDRINPEAFF. The CDR3 DNA sequence: TGTGCCAGCAGCTTAGTCGACAGAATAAACCCTGAAGCTTTCTTT.

The V and J genes are TRBV20-1 and TRBJ2-1; D ambiguous. The CDR3 contains 11 residues. Looked up from germline, CDR1 is DFQATT and CDR2 is SNEGSKA (reference sequence). V dropped 2 bases and J dropped 9 bases, with 8 bases sitting between them. CDR3 loop: CSARLVSEQFF. As DNA, the CDR3 is TGCAGTGCTAGACTAGTTTCTGAGCAGTTCTTC.

To note about this clonotype: The CDR3 carries no conserved terminal phenylalanine or tryptophan, so it likely arises from a read error. It is unclear where the CDR3 begins or ends on the DNA, so no DNA is shown, and the CDR3 is as TCRdb lists it. The chain is built from TRBV7-2 and TRBJ2-3; the table's D call, TRBD2, was not checked against the DNA. Looked up from germline, CDR1 is SGHTA and CDR2 is FQGNSA. The CDR3 length equals 14 residues, ends included. The CDR3 region is CDLDTSGRGDTNSC.

This rearrangement joins TRBV3-1 to TRBJ1-5; perhaps TRBD1 as D (5 bases). Germline CDR1 LGHDT, CDR2 YNNKEL (reference sequence). V lost 4 bases to trimming and J lost 4 bases, with 14 bases between them. The CDR3 covers 15 residues. The DNA of the CDR3 is TGTGCCAGCAGCCCCCGGGGCAGGGATAATCAGCCCCAGCATTTT. Its translation: CASSPRGRDNQPQHF. Based on the CDR3 plus reference TRBV3-1 and TRBJ1-5, the full variable domain is DTAVSQTPKYLVTQMGNDKSIKCEQNLGHDTMYWYKQDSKKFLKIMFSYNNKELIINETVPNRFSPKSPDKAHLNLHINSLELGDSAVYFCASSPRGRDNQPQHFGDGTRLSIL.

V is TRBV20-1 and J is TRBJ2-3; D unclear. V was pared by 0 bases and J by 0 bases, with 10 bases between. In germline, CDR1 is DFQATT, CDR2 SNEGSKA (reference sequence). The length of the CDR3 is 15 residues. CDR3 DNA: TGCAGTGCTAGAGATAGTGCTAAAAGCACAGATACGCAGTATTTT. It encodes CSARDSAKSTDTQYF.

This clonotype was seen at least ten times. The rearrangement uses TRBV20-1 and TRBJ2-1; 7 bases line up with TRBD1. Germline V CDR1 and CDR2: DFQATT, SNEGSKA (reference sequence). Trimming at V came to 6 bases and at J to 6 bases, leaving 11 bases not matched to a gene. CDR3 length: 14 amino acids. CDR3 amino acids: CSAPRGLVVNEQFF. CDR3 nucleotides: TGCAGTGCCCCGAGGGGGCTAGTCGTCAATGAGCAGTTCTTC.

This clonotype came up a few times. The chain uses TRBV15 and TRBJ2-1; a weak D match, TRBD2 (5 bases). The CDR3 is made up of 15 amino acids. The V and J ends lost 5 bases and 12 bases respectively, with 23 bases between them. In germline, CDR1 is LNHNV, CDR2 YYDKDF (reference sequence). The CDR3 DNA follows: TGTGCCACCAGCGGGAGCGATGAGCACTCAATGAGGCAGTTCTTC. Protein product: CATSGSDEHSMRQFF.

This clonotype occurred a few times. The rearrangement links TRBV30 to TRBJ1-3, with unresolved D. CDR3 length equals 11 residues. The germline V gene encodes CDR1 GTSNPN and CDR2 SVGIG (reference sequence). Trimming shortened V by 0 bases and J by 3 bases, and 0 bases separated the two germline ends. The CDR3 DNA follows: TGTGCCTGGAGTGTTGGAAACACCATATATTTT. Its translation is CAWSVGNTIYF.

This clonotype turned up a few times. The V call is TRBV12-3 or TRBV12-4, the J call TRBJ2-7; D is perhaps TRBD1 (8 bases). Trimming removed 5 bases at V and 4 bases at J, with 18 bases between. This CDR3 is 15 amino acids long. CDR3 nucleotides: TGTGCCAGCAGTCTGACAGGGGAGGGTAGGTACGAGCAGTACTTC. It yields the protein CASSLTGEGRYEQYF.

The CDR3 DNA sequence: TGTGCCAGCAGCTTAAGTACTCGCACTTCTTACGAGCAGTACGTC. As protein: CASSLSTRTSYEQYV. This chain joins TRBV5-5 and TRBJ2-7; D call uncertain. CDR1 is SGHKS, CDR2 YYEKEE, per germline (reference sequence). CDR3 length: 15 residues. V was trimmed by 2 bases and J by 4 bases, leaving 16 bases between them.

This clonotype has only a few counts. The V and J genes are TRBV5-1 and TRBJ2-1, with a weak D call TRBD2 (5 bases). Trimming removed 3 bases at V and 4 bases at J, with 17 bases between. This CDR3 comprises 16 residues. Germline V gene sequence: CDR1 SGHRS, CDR2 YFSETQ. CDR3 DNA sequence: TGCGCCAGCAGCTCTGGGTTACGGACTGCATACAATGAGCAGTTCTTC. Amino acids: CASSSGLRTAYNEQFF.

The CDR3 region is CSARDIRPSGREPNTYEQYF. Written as DNA, the CDR3 is TGCAGTGCTAGAGATATACGGCCTAGCGGGAGGGAACCTAATACCTACGAGCAGTACTTC. The V call is TRBV20-1, the J call TRBJ2-7, with TRBD2 matching 12 bases. Unmatched junction bases numbered 17, after V lost 0 bases and J lost 2 bases. The CDR3 is 20 amino acids. CDR1 is DFQATT and CDR2 is SNEGSKA in the germline V gene (reference sequence).

Only a few counts were recorded for this clonotype. V gene TRBV2 combines with J gene TRBJ2-4; 10 bases are a match to TRBD1. Germline CDR1 is SNHLY and CDR2 is FYNNEI. After removal of 8 bases from V and 3 bases from J, the junction contained 13 bases not matched to a gene. This CDR3 contains 17 residues. The CDR3 region has the DNA TGTGCCAGCGACATTCCTCGGGGGACAGGGGACAAAAACATTCAGTACTTC. Amino acid sequence: CASDIPRGTGDKNIQYF.

There are a few counts of this clonotype. The chain carries TRBV6-5 and TRBJ1-1; the match to TRBD1 covers 7 bases. V trimming: 4 bases; J trimming: 5 bases; junction bases outside the gene matches: 7. Germline V CDR1 and CDR2: MNHEY, SVGAGI. The CDR3 totals 14 residues. CDR3 sequence: CASSFAQGQTEAFF. CDR3 bases: TGTGCCAGCAGTTTCGCACAGGGGCAGACTGAAGCTTTCTTT.

This clonotype was seen ten or more times. The chain uses TRBV29-1 and TRBJ2-2, with 7 bases lining up with TRBD2. The J segment lost 3 bases and the V segment lost 4 bases, leaving 5 bases of the junction unmatched. Germline V gives CDR1 SQVTM, CDR2 ANQGSEA. The CDR3 is 14 amino acids. This CDR3 reads CSVGGGSDTGELFF. CDR3 nucleotides: TGCAGCGTTGGGGGCGGGAGTGACACCGGGGAGCTGTTTTTT.

The gene calls are TRBV5-1 and TRBJ2-7; the D gene is possibly TRBD1 (5 bases). This CDR3 is built from 13 residues. V was shortened by 0 bases and J by 7 bases, with 11 bases between the two germline ends. Germline CDR1 and CDR2: SGHRS and YFSETQ. The CDR3 reads CASSLGAGSEQYF. The CDR3 coding sequence is TGCGCCAGCAGCTTGGGGGCAGGGTCTGAGCAGTACTTC.

This clonotype was detected many times. The chain recombines TRBV5-1 with TRBJ2-7; 12 bases agree with TRBD2. This CDR3 has 14 residues. CDR1 and CDR2 (germline): SGHRS, YFSETQ. V lost 7 bases to trimming and J lost 2 bases; unmatched junction nucleotides: 4. CDR3 DNA sequence: TGCGCCAGCTCCCGGACTAGCGGGACCTACGAGCAGTACTTC. Encoded protein: CASSRTSGTYEQYF.

This clonotype was seen only once. V is TRBV29-1 and J is TRBJ2-2; 8 bases match TRBD1. Germline V gives CDR1 SQVTM, CDR2 ANQGSEA. This CDR3 is built from 18 residues. V trimming: 2 bases; J trimming: 6 bases; junction bases outside the gene matches: 17. CDR3 in DNA: TGCAGCGTTGAAATACGGACAGGGCGACTCGGGCACGCCGGGGAGCTGTTTTTT. Its translation is CSVEIRTGRLGHAGELFF.

In this sample, this clonotype turned up a few times. The rearrangement uses TRBV7-9 and TRBJ2-5, with 10 bases lining up with TRBD2. This CDR3 contains 15 residues. Trimming took 5 bases from V and 3 from J; bases not matched to a gene: 6. Germline V lookup: CDR1 SEHNR, CDR2 FQNEAQ (reference sequence). The CDR3 bases are TGTGCCAGCAGCGTGAAAGCGGGAGGGGAAGAGACCCAGTACTTC. It codes for CASSVKAGGEETQYF. The full variable domain, with the rest looked up from reference TRBV7-9 and TRBJ2-5, is DTGVSQNPRHKITKRGQNVTFRCDPISEHNRLYWYRQTLGQGPEFLTYFQNEAQLEKSRLLSDRFSAERPKGSFSTLEIQRTEQGDSAMYLCASSVKAGGEETQYFGPGTRLLVL.